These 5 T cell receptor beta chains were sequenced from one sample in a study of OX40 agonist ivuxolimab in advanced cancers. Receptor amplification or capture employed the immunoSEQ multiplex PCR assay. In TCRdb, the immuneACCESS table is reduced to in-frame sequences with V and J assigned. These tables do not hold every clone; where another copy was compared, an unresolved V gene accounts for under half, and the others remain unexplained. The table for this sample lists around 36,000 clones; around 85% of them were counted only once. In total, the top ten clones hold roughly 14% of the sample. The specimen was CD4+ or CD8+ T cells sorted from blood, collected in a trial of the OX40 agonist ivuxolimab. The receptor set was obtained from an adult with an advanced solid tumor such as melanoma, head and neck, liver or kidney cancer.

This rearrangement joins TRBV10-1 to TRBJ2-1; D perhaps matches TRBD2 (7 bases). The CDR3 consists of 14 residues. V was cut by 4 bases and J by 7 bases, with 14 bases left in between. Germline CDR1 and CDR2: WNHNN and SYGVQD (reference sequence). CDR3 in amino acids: CASSGGGRLNEQFF. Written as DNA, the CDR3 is TGCGCCAGCAGTGGGGGGGGCCGGTTGAATGAGCAGTTCTTC.

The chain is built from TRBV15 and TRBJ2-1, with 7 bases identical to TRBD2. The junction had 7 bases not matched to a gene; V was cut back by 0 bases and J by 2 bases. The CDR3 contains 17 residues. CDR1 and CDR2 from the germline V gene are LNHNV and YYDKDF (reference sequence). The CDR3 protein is CATSREWASGTYNEQFF. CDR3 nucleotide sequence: TGTGCCACCAGCAGAGAATGGGCTAGCGGTACCTACAATGAGCAGTTCTTC. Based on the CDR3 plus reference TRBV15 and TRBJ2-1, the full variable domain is DAMVIQNPRYQVTQFGKPVTLSCSQTLNHNVMYWYQQKSSQAPKLLFHYYDKDFNNEADTPDNFQSRRPNTSFCFLDIRSPGLGDTAMYLCATSREWASGTYNEQFFGPGTRLTVL.

CDR3 region: CASSSRGGTYNEQFF. CDR3 coding DNA: TGTGCCAGCAGCTCCCGTGGGGGGACTTACAATGAGCAGTTCTTC. V usage is TRBV7-9 and J usage is TRBJ2-1, with TRBD2 as a possible D gene (6 bases). Trimming stripped 4 bases from V and 4 bases from J, with 14 bases between. The germline CDR1 and CDR2 sequences are SEHNR and FQNEAQ (reference sequence). The CDR3 is 15 residues long.

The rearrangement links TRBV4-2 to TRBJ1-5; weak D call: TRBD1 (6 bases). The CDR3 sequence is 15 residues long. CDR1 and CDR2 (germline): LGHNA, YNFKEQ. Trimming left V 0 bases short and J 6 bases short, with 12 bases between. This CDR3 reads CASSQDWAGVQPQHF. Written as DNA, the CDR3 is TGTGCCAGCAGCCAAGATTGGGCAGGGGTTCAGCCCCAGCATTTT.

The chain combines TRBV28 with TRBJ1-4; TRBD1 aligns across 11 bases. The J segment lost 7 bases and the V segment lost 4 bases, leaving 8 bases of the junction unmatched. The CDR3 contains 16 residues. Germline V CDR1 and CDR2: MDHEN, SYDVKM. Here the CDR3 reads CASSSGTGGVGEKLFF. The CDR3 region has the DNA TGTGCCAGCAGTTCCGGGACAGGGGGAGTAGGTGAAAAACTGTTTTTT. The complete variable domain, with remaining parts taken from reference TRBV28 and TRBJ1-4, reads DVKVTQSSRYLVKRTGEKVFLECVQDMDHENMFWYRQDPGLGLRLIYFSYDVKMKEKGDIPEGYSVSREKKERFSLILESASTNQTSMYLCASSSGTGGVGEKLFFGSGTQLSVL.